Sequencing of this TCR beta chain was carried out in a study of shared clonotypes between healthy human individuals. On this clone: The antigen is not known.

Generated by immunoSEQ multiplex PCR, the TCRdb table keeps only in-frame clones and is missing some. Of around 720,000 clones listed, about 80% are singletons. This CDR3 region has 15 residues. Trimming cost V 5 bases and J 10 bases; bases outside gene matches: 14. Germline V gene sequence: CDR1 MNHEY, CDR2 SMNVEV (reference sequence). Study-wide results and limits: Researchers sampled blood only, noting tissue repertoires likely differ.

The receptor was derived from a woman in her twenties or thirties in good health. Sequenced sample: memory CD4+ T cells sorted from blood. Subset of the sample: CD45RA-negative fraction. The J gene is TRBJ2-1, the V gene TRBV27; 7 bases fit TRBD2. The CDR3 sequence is CASSPRTSRGSEQFF. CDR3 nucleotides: TGTGCCAGCAGTCCCCGGACTAGTCGGGGCTCCGAGCAGTTCTTC.